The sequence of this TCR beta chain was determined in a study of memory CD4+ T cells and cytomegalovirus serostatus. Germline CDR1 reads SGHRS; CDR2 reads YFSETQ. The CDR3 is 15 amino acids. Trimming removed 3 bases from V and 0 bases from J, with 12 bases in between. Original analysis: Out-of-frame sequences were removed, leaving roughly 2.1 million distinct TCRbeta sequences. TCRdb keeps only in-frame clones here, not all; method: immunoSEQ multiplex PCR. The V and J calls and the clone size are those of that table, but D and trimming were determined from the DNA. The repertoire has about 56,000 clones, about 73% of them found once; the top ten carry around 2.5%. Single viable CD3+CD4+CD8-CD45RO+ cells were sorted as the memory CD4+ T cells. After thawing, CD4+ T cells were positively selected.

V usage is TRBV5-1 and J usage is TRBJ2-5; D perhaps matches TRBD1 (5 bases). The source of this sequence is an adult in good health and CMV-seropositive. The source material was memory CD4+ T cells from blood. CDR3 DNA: TGCGCCAGCAGCTCATCCCCAGGGAACCAAGAGACCCAGTACTTC. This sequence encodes CASSSSPGNQETQYF.